The clone carrying this T cell receptor beta chain turned up a few times. Its target is unknown. V was pared by 1 base and J by 4 bases, with 14 bases between. CDR3 length: 15 residues. With a J-beta primer mix and a sample-barcoded 5' primer, a second PCR ran roughly 7 to 11 cycles. TCRdb re-called the 5' RACE reads through MiXCR, storing one row per CDR3 protein. The sample records about 560,000 distinct CDR3 sequences, about 28% being singletons. The data belong to a study of blood T cells in healthy people across ages. Overall study findings and caveats: The study lacked donor CMV status, which possibly confounded expanded clonotype changes. Significant beta diversity loss was already apparent by age roughly 40, declining roughly linearly.

Separately, the same data were catalogued under a study of T cells of mothers and their children. That paper states: Added by the second PCR's M1S primer were sample barcodes and 2-4 random nucleotides.

The source of this sequence is a boy aged 2 to 9 in good health. This sequence joins TRBV12-3 or TRBV12-4 and TRBJ2-7, with a weak D call TRBD2 (6 bases). The sequencing sample was made of blood. The CDR3 is CASSLDGGGGYEQYF. The CDR3 coding sequence is TGTGCCAGCAGTTTAGACGGGGGAGGTGGTTACGAGCAGTACTTC.